These T cell receptor beta chains were read from a single sample in a study of cytomegalovirus exposure and HLA in healthy donors. TCRdb's copy holds only in-frame clones and misses some; the assay was immunoSEQ multiplex PCR. The sample consists of under 50,000 clones, 94% of them appearing once. Sequencing input: PBMCs. These receptors came from a young woman in good health and CMV-seropositive. The CDR3 runs from the conserved cysteine through the conserved F or W. The D gene is left open where the match is weak. Clone size is given for some rows only: seen once, a few or many times, or a class if the clone is expanded.

>TRBJ2-7|-|TRBD1|TRBV14
CASSHGQGPSYEQYF
TGTGCCAGCAGCCACGGACAGGGGCCCTCCTACGAGCAGTACTTC
>TRBJ1-5|-|TRBD1|TRBV28
CASRTGTASNQPQHF
TGTGCCAGCAGAACCGGGACAGCTAGCAATCAGCCCCAGCATTTT
>TRBJ2-3|-|TRBD2|TRBV9
CASSVSGLAGGWTDTQYF
TGTGCCAGCAGCGTATCTGGACTAGCGGGAGGATGGACAGATACGCAGTATTTT
>TRBJ2-7|-|-|TRBV5-1
CASSFDREQYF
TGCGCCAGCAGCTTCGACAGGGAGCAGTACTTC
>TRBJ1-1|once|-|TRBV30
CAWRRTEAFF
TGTGCCTGGAGGAGGACTGAAGCTTTCTTT
>TRBJ2-7|-|TRBD2|TRBV27
CASSNLAGGHVYEQYF
TGTGCCAGCAGTAACTTAGCGGGAGGCCACGTCTACGAGCAGTACTTC
>TRBJ1-2|-|-|TRBV19
CASSISIGGGLGYTF
TGTGCCAGTAGTATATCGATCGGGGGGGGACTTGGCTACACCTTC
>TRBJ2-1|-|TRBD2|TRBV10-3
CAISVGSSGRGYNEQFF
TGTGCCATCAGTGTTGGGTCTAGCGGGAGGGGTTACAATGAGCAGTTCTTC
>TRBJ2-7|-|TRBD1|TRBV11-3
CASSFLGQFYEQYF
TGTGCCAGCAGCTTCCTGGGACAGTTCTACGAGCAGTACTTC
>TRBJ2-1|-|-|TRBV7-8
CASSEREGRRQFF
TGTGCCAGCAGCGAACGCGAGGGGAGGAGGCAGTTCTTC
>TRBJ2-7|-|TRBD1|TRBV28
CASSLPGQGPYEQYF
TGTGCCAGCAGTTTACCGGGACAGGGTCCCTACGAGCAGTACTTC
>TRBJ2-1|-|TRBD2|TRBV2
CASSEVAGSNNEQFF
TGTGCCAGCAGTGAAGTAGCGGGGTCAAACAATGAGCAGTTCTTC
>TRBJ2-1|-|TRBD2|TRBV7-3
CASSLGGSGSGEQFF
TGTGCCAGCAGCTTAGGCGGGAGTGGCTCCGGGGAGCAGTTCTTC
>TRBJ1-2|-|TRBD1|TRBV4-1
CASSQDRDTTYGYTF
TGCGCCAGCAGCCAGGACAGGGACACAACTTATGGCTACACCTTC
>TRBJ2-2|-|-|TRBV25-1
CASRRGDGGELFF
TGTGCCAGCAGGCGAGGTGATGGCGGGGAGCTGTTTTTT
>TRBJ2-1|once|TRBD2|TRBV11-3
CASSFASGSTLENEQFF
TGTGCCAGCAGCTTTGCTAGCGGGAGTACACTTGAGAATGAGCAGTTCTTC
>TRBJ2-5|-|-|TRBV7-9
CASSFTRLGETQYF
TGTGCCAGCAGCTTTACGCGACTAGGAGAGACCCAGTACTTC
>TRBJ1-6|-|TRBD1|TRBV5-4
CASSSDRGSYNSPLHF
TGTGCCAGCAGCTCGGACAGGGGCTCCTATAATTCACCCCTCCACTTT
>TRBJ1-4|-|TRBD1|TRBV7-3
CASRGTGAPNEKLFF
TGTGCCAGCAGAGGGACAGGGGCCCCGAATGAAAAACTGTTTTTT
>TRBJ2-1|-|TRBD2|TRBV10-1
CASSESWTSSYNEQFF
TGCGCCAGCAGTGAGTCGTGGACTAGCTCCTACAATGAGCAGTTCTTC
>TRBJ2-1|-|TRBD1|TRBV27
CASSEDRGGNEQFF
TGTGCCAGCAGTGAAGACAGGGGTGGGAATGAGCAGTTCTTC
>TRBJ2-7|-|TRBD2|TRBV29-1
CSVEGGSFAGPHF
TGCAGCGTTGAGGGCGGGAGTTTTGCGGGGCCCCACTTC
>TRBJ2-3|once|-|TRBV7-3
CASSYLYTDTQYF
TGTGCCAGCAGCTACCTATACACAGATACGCAGTATTTT
>TRBJ1-5|-|TRBD1|TRBV15
CATSRDYAGGEPQHF
TGTGCCACCAGCAGAGATTACGCAGGGGGCGAGCCCCAGCATTTT
>TRBJ2-2|-|-|TRBV10-3
CAIKGTLNTGELFF
TGTGCCATCAAGGGGACTTTGAACACCGGGGAGCTGTTTTTT
>TRBJ1-1|-|TRBD1|TRBV28
CASSSRTGKMNTEAFF
TGTGCCAGCAGTTCCCGGACAGGGAAGATGAACACTGAAGCTTTCTTT
>TRBJ2-2|-|TRBD1|TRBV6-6
CASSRSVGGLGELFF
TGTGCCAGCAGTCGCTCTGTAGGGGGCCTCGGGGAGCTGTTTTTT
>TRBJ2-5|-|TRBD2|TRBV7-2
CASSSNLGTSEQETQYF
TGTGCCAGCAGCTCCAACCTCGGGACTAGCGAACAAGAGACCCAGTACTTC
>TRBJ2-7|-|TRBD2|TRBV9
CASSVASGASYEQYF
TGTGCCAGCAGCGTAGCGAGCGGGGCTTCCTACGAGCAGTACTTC
>TRBJ2-1|-|TRBD2|TRBV27
CASSLSVLAGHEQFF
TGTGCCAGCAGTTTATCGGTACTAGCGGGACATGAGCAGTTCTTC
>TRBJ2-7|-|TRBD1|TRBV18
CASKRGQGSGEQYF
TGTGCCAGCAAAAGGGGACAGGGGTCGGGCGAGCAGTACTTC
>TRBJ1-5|-|-|TRBV7-9
CASSSGQPQHF
TGTGCCAGCAGCTCTGGACAACCCCAGCATTTT
>TRBJ2-7|-|TRBD1|TRBV28
CASSYRGPGVEQYF
TGTGCCAGCAGTTACAGGGGCCCTGGTGTGGAGCAGTACTTC
>TRBJ2-2|-|TRBD2|TRBV27
CASSFKGGRGDTGELFF
TGTGCCAGCAGTTTTAAGGGCGGGAGGGGGGACACCGGGGAGCTGTTTTTT